This TCR beta chain derives from a study of T cell changes during pregnancy in multiple sclerosis. Clones were read by immunoSEQ multiplex PCR, and TCRdb kept only the in-frame ones, dropping some. This repertoire shows around 110,000 clones, around 93% found once; its top ten account for roughly 1.5%. There are 16 residues in the CDR3. The germline V gene encodes CDR1 MDHEN and CDR2 SYDVKM. Unmatched junction bases numbered 14, after V lost 6 bases and J lost 7 bases. The rearrangement uses TRBV28 and TRBJ2-1, with TRBD2 identical over 8 bases. This TCR came from a female donor with multiple sclerosis, enrolled in a pregnancy study. This material consisted of peripheral blood, taken after pregnancy. CDR3 loop: CASRRTGRAPRNEQFF. For the CDR3, the DNA is TGTGCCAGCAGACGGACCGGGAGGGCCCCGAGGAATGAGCAGTTCTTC.